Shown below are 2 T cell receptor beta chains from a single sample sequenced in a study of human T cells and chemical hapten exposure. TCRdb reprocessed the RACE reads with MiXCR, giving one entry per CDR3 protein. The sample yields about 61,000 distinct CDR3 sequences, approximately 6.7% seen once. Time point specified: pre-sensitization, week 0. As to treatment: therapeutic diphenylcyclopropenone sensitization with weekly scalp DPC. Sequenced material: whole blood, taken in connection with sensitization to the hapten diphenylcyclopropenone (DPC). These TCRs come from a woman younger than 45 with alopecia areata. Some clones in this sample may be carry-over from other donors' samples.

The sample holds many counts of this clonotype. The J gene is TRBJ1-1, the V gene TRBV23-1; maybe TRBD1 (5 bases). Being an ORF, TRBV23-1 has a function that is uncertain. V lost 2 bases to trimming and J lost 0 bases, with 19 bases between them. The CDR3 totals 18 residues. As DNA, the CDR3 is TGCGCCAGCAGTCAACCTCTAAAGGACAAGACACTGAACACTGAAGCTTTCTTT. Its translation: CASSQPLKDKTLNTEAFF.

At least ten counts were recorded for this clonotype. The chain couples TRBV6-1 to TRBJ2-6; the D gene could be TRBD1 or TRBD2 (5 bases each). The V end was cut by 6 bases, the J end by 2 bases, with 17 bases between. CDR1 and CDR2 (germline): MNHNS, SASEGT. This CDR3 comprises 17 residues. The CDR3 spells CASSSGFSGPGANVLTF. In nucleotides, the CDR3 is TGTGCCAGCAGCTCAGGGTTCAGCGGTCCTGGGGCCAACGTCCTGACTTTC.